One sample yielded the 13 T cell receptor beta chains listed below, sequenced in a study of shared clonotypes between healthy human individuals. Naive CD8 cells comprised CD45RO-negative, CCR7-positively selected cells, excluding terminally differentiated effector memory CD45RA+ cells. Measured with immunoSEQ multiplex PCR; TCRdb has only the in-frame clones, and not every one. The sample records roughly 590,000 clones, about 95% being singletons. Sequencing used naive CD8+ T cells sorted from blood. All receptors come from a woman aged 30 to 39 in good health.

The CDR3 sequence: CASSFSGRQPQHF. The CDR3 region has the DNA TGTGCCAGCAGTTTTTCGGGACGCCAGCCCCAGCATTTT. This chain connects TRBV27 to TRBJ1-5; D might be TRBD1 (5 bases). Trimming cost V 3 bases and J 7 bases, with 10 bases left between them. CDR3 length: 13 amino acids. CDR1 and CDR2 from the germline V gene are MNHEY and SMNVEV (reference sequence).

The chain joins TRBV13 to TRBJ1-6; D might be TRBD1 (5 bases). Trimming left V 6 bases short and J 8 bases short, with 14 bases between. This CDR3 has 14 residues. Per the germline V gene, CDR1 is PRHDT and CDR2 is FYEKMQ (reference sequence). CDR3 protein: CASSLGQRHSPLHF. In nucleotides, the CDR3 is TGTGCCAGCAGTTTGGGGCAGAGACATTCACCCCTCCACTTT.

V is TRBV4-1 and J is TRBJ1-4; tentative D call: TRBD1 (6 bases). There are 15 residues in the CDR3. Germline CDR1 reads MGHRA; CDR2 reads YSYEKL. The V gene lost 4 bases and the J gene lost 4 bases, with 13 bases spanning the gap. In DNA, the CDR3 is TGCGCCAGCAGCCCTGACAGGAGTCTTAATGAAAAACTGTTTTTT. Protein sequence: CASSPDRSLNEKLFF.

The chain recombines TRBV28 with TRBJ1-6; perhaps TRBD1 as D (5 bases). Germline CDR1 and CDR2: MDHEN and SYDVKM. This CDR3 is 15 amino acids long. The V gene lost 3 bases and the J gene lost 6 bases, with 12 bases spanning the gap. The CDR3 sequence: CASSFTGRGNSPLHF. CDR3 bases: TGTGCCAGCAGTTTCACCGGGAGGGGTAATTCACCCCTCCACTTT. Full variable domain (outside the CDR3, taken from reference TRBV28 and TRBJ1-6): DVKVTQSSRYLVKRTGEKVFLECVQDMDHENMFWYRQDPGLGLRLIYFSYDVKMKEKGDIPEGYSVSREKKERFSLILESASTNQTSMYLCASSFTGRGNSPLHFGNGTRLTVT.

The chain links TRBV10-3 to TRBJ2-1; D unresolved. The CDR3 is made up of 12 amino acids. V dropped 4 bases and J dropped 4 bases, with 5 bases sitting between them. Germline CDR1 ENHRY, CDR2 SYGVKD. CDR3 loop: CAISAKYNEQFF. The DNA for the CDR3 is TGTGCCATCAGTGCTAAATACAATGAGCAGTTCTTC.

The chain is built from TRBV28 and TRBJ1-2; TRBD1 matches 8 bases. The CDR3 runs 12 residues. Germline-derived CDR1 and CDR2 are MDHEN and SYDVKM. J lost 6 bases, V lost 5 bases, and 2 bases had no gene match. The CDR3 sequence is CASSMDRDGYTF. CDR3 bases: TGTGCCAGCAGTATGGACAGGGATGGCTACACCTTC.

V gene TRBV5-8 combines with J gene TRBJ1-1, with TRBD1 as a possible D gene (6 bases). Trimming cost V 1 base and J 1 base, with 11 bases left between them. This CDR3 is built from 15 residues. Germline CDR1 SGHTS, CDR2 YDEGEE. The CDR3, as DNA: TGTGCCAGCAGCTTGATTGGGGGGGCGAACACTGAAGCTTTCTTT. It is translated as CASSLIGGANTEAFF.

V usage is TRBV15 and J usage is TRBJ1-4; no clear D. The CDR3 loop spans 13 amino acids. CDR1 and CDR2 (germline): LNHNV, YYDKDF (reference sequence). V lost 1 base and J lost 8, with 8 bases in between. The CDR3 loop is CATSRVGIEKLFF. Written as DNA, the CDR3 is TGTGCCACCAGCAGAGTCGGGATCGAAAAACTGTTTTTT.

To note about this clone: Other DNA sequences in the same sample also yield this CDR3. The rearrangement links TRBV4-1 to TRBJ2-5; 8 nucleotides match TRBD2. CDR3 length: 15 amino acids. Losses at the gene ends were 0 bases for V and 5 bases for J; bases not matched to a gene: 5. Germline CDR1 is MGHRA and CDR2 is YSYEKL. CDR3 residues: CASSQDGREEETQYF. The CDR3 DNA follows: TGCGCCAGCAGCCAAGACGGGAGGGAGGAGGAGACCCAGTACTTC.

About this clone itself: This specimen includes other DNA sequences encoding the same CDR3. V is TRBV9 and J is TRBJ2-7; D might be TRBD1 or TRBD2, each matching 6 bases. CDR3 length: 14 residues. Trimming removed 0 bases from V and 4 bases from J, with 11 bases in between. Germline assignment: CDR1 SGDLS and CDR2 YYNGEE. The CDR3 DNA follows: TGTGCCAGCAGCGTAGGAGGGGGAGGATACGAGCAGTACTTC. Translation gives CASSVGGGGYEQYF.

The rearrangement uses TRBV13 and TRBJ1-3; 7 nucleotides agree with TRBD1. Germline loops: CDR1 PRHDT, CDR2 FYEKMQ (reference sequence). The CDR3 has 17 residues. V trimming: 1 base; J trimming: 1 base; junction bases outside the gene matches: 7. Here the CDR3 reads CASSLVAGTDSGNTIYF. In DNA, the CDR3 is TGTGCCAGCAGCTTAGTGGCTGGGACAGATTCTGGAAACACCATATATTTT. Variable domain in full (rest from reference TRBV13 and TRBJ1-3): AAGVIQSPRHLIKEKRETATLKCYPIPRHDTVYWYQQGPGQDPQFLISFYEKMQSDKGSIPDRFSAQQFSDYHSELNMSSLELGDSALYFCASSLVAGTDSGNTIYFGEGSWLTVV.

In the case of this clone: A read error may be the cause here, since a much bigger clone is one base away. Other nucleotide sequences in the sample specify the same CDR3. The chain uses TRBV5-1 and TRBJ2-7; no definite D call. Per germline, CDR1 SGHRS and CDR2 YFSETQ. The length of the CDR3 is 11 residues. V gave up 3 bases and J gave up 0 bases, with 1 base separating them. The CDR3 is CASSSSYEQYF. CDR3 nucleotides: TGCGCCAGCAGCTCCTCCTACGAGCAGTACTTC.

This chain links TRBV28 with TRBJ2-7; TRBD2 matches 8 bases. Looked up from germline, CDR1 is MDHEN and CDR2 is SYDVKM. V was pared by 6 bases and J by 4 bases, with 11 bases of the junction left unmatched. The CDR3 is 15 residues long. CDR3 amino acids: CASSRRTSKTYEQYF. The DNA for the CDR3 is TGTGCCAGCAGCCGTCGGACTAGCAAAACTTACGAGCAGTACTTC.